This TCR beta chain comes out of a study of blood T cell repertoires in COVID-19. Study information: Samples representing acute and convalescent COVID-19 were sourced from the United States, Italy and Spain. PBMCs, B-cell-depleted T cells, or T cells provided the cDNA or gDNA that made up the material.

Followed longitudinally, the Seattle patients had been enrolled during active infection. The V and J ends lost 5 bases and 1 base respectively, with 14 bases between them. This CDR3 comprises 15 residues. The germline V gene encodes CDR1 MDHEN and CDR2 SYDVKM. A single count supports this clone. In the original workflow: Reference gene primer amplification yielded estimated nucleated cell counts. Profiling relied on immunoSEQ multiplex PCR, and the TCRdb table lists in-frame clones only, not all of them. V, J and clone size were drawn from that table, and D and trimming were deduced from the DNA. This sample has about 170,000 clones, with around 85% found just once.

The sequenced sample consisted of peripheral blood. This TCR was sampled from a woman older than 75 with COVID-19, enrolled during active disease. The V and J genes are TRBV28 and TRBJ1-1; perhaps TRBD1 as D (6 bases). This chain's CDR3 is CASSPPLQGNTEAFF. In DNA form, the CDR3 reads TGTGCCAGCAGTCCTCCTTTACAGGGGAACACTGAAGCTTTCTTT.